This TCR beta chain emerged from a study of technical replicates of blood from a handful of donors. With V trimmed by 0 bases and J by 0 bases, 8 bases remained unmatched. CDR3 size: 17 residues. Germline CDR1 is SGHRS and CDR2 is YFSETQ. Assay: immunoSEQ multiplex PCR; the TCRdb copy retains only in-frame clones and omits some. The sample has 60,000 to 90,000 clones, approximately 97% seen once. The chain joins TRBV5-1 to TRBJ1-1; 7 bases align to TRBD1. Sequenced: T cells isolated from PBMCs. The receptor comes from a human donor in good health. The CDR3 region is CASSLELTGQMNTEAFF. CDR3 sequence (DNA): TGCGCCAGCAGCTTGGAGTTGACGGGACAGATGAACACTGAAGCTTTCTTT.